This entry concerns a single T cell receptor beta chain. The CDR3 runs 11 residues. With 11 bases removed from V and 1 base from J, the gap between germline ends came to 8 bases. Germline loops: CDR1 ENHRY, CDR2 SYGVKD. This sample was included in a study of T-cell memory formation after mild COVID-19. Across the study: TCR clusters were largely donor specific.

Sample barcodes and UMIs were carried by the TCR alpha and TCR beta cDNA libraries that 5'RACE generated with constant-segment primers. Each CDR3 protein is one row after TCRdb ran MiXCR on the 5' RACE reads. The sample lists over 300,000 distinct CDR3 sequences, 20% to 25% occurring once. The chain joins TRBV10-3 to TRBJ2-5; D unresolved. The receptor's source is a young man who had mild COVID-19 (a few samples of this study predate the infection). Cell type and time point are not known. Sequenced input: PBMCs or a T cell subset sorted from them (not recorded which). The CDR3 sequence: CASASQETQYF. CDR3 DNA: TGTGCCTCGGCGTCCCAAGAGACCCAGTACTTC.